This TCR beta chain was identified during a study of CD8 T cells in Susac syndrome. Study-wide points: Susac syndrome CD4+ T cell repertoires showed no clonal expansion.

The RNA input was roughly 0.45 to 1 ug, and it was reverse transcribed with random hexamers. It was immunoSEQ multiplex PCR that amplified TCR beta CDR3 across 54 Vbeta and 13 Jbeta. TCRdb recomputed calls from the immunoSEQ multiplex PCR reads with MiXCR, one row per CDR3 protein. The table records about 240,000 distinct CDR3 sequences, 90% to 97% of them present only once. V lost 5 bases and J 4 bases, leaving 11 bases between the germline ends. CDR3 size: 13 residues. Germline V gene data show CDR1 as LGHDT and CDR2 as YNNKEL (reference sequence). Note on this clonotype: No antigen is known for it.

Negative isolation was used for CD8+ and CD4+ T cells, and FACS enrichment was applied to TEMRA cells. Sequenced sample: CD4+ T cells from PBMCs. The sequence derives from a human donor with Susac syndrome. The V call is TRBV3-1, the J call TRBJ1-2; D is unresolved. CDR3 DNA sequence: TGTGCCAGCAGCTATCGAGAAGGCTATGGCTACACCTTC. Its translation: CASSYREGYGYTF.